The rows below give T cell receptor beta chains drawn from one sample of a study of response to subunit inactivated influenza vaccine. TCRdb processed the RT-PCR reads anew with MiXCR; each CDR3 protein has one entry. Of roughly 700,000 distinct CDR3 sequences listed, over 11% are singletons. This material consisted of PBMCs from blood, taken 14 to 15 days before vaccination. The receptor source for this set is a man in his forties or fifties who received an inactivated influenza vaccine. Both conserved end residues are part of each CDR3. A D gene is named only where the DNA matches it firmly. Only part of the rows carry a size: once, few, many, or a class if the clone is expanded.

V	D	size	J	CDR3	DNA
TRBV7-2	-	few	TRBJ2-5	CASSQRQGYQETQYF	TGTGCCAGCAGCCAACGACAAGGATACCAAGAGACCCAGTACTTC
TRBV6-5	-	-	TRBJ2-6	CASSSGVGANVLTF	TGTGCCAGCAGTTCAGGGGTTGGGGCCAACGTCCTGACTTTC
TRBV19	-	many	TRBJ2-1	CASSIGFGWNEQFF	TGTGCCAGTAGTATAGGTTTTGGGTGGAATGAGCAGTTCTTC
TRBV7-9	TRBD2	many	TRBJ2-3	CASSLGTSGRGTDTQYF	TGTGCCAGCAGCTTGGGGACTAGCGGGAGAGGCACAGATACGCAGTATTTT
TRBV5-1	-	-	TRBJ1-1	CASTPLSNTEAFF	TGCGCCAGCACCCCCCTATCGAACACTGAAGCTTTCTTT
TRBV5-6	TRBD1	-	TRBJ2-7	CASSGYRGYEQYF	TGTGCCAGCAGCGGCTACAGGGGCTACGAGCAGTACTTC
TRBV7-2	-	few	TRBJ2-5	CASSPQSGETQYF	TGTGCCAGCAGCCCCCAATCGGGAGAGACCCAGTACTTC
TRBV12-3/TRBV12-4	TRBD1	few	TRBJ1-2	CASVLGGHGYTF	TGTGCCAGCGTACTAGGGGGCCATGGCTACACCTTC
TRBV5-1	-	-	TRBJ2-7	CASSLAVYGEAYF	TGCGCCAGCAGCTTGGCCGTCTACGGGGAAGCGTACTTC
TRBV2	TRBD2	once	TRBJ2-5	CASHAQRGGETQYF	TGTGCCAGCCATGCCCAGCGGGGTGGGGAGACCCAGTACTTC
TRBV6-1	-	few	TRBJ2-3	CASSVVGHDTDTQYF	TGTGCCAGCAGTGTCGTAGGGCATGACACAGATACGCAGTATTTT
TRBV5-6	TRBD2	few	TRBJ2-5	CASSTSGSITETQYF	TGTGCCAGCAGCACCAGCGGGAGTATCACAGAGACCCAGTACTTC
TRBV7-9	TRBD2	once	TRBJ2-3	CASSSPLAGGRTDTQYF	TGTGCCAGCAGCTCGCCTCTAGCGGGGGGACGCACAGATACGCAGTATTTT
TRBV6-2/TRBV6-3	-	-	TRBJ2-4	CASSDVNIQYF	TGTGCCAGCAGTGACGTAAACATTCAGTACTTC
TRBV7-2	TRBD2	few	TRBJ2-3	CASSTTSGRATQYF	TGTGCCAGCAGCACGACTAGCGGGAGGGCCACGCAGTATTTT
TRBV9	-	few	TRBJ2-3	CASSVATGATDTQYF	TGTGCCAGCAGCGTAGCGACGGGGGCCACAGATACGCAGTATTTT
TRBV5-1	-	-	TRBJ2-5	CASSLWTPQETQYF	TGCGCCAGCAGCCTCTGGACACCACAAGAGACCCAGTACTTC
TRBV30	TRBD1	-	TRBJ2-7	CAWKGPGQGAVYEQYF	TGTGCCTGGAAGGGCCCGGGACAGGGAGCTGTCTACGAGCAGTACTTC
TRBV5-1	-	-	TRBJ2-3	CASSWRGGIADTQYF	TGCGCCAGCAGCTGGAGGGGGGGCATCGCAGATACGCAGTATTTT
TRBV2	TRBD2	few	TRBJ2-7	CASRELAQTYEQYF	TGTGCCAGCAGAGAACTAGCGCAGACCTACGAGCAGTACTTC
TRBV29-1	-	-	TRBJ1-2	CSVENGYTF	TGCAGCGTCGAGAATGGCTACACCTTC
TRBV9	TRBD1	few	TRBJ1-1	CASSDGTGRGNTEAFF	TGTGCCAGCAGCGATGGGACAGGTAGGGGGAACACTGAAGCTTTCTTT